The clone carrying this TCR beta chain has at least ten counts. The data are from a study of metastatic and nonmetastatic thyroid tumors. No treatment of any kind had been given to any patient before thyroid surgery. TCRdb reprocessed the PCR reads using MiXCR. Here the sample spans tens of thousands of clones, approximately 13% being singletons. The trim removed 6 bases at V and 1 base at J, leaving 6 bases unmatched. The CDR3 is 16 amino acids. Germline loops: CDR1 LNHDA, CDR2 SQIVND (reference sequence). The genes are TRBV19 and TRBJ1-5; TRBD1 matches at 10 bases. Sequences were obtained from tumor tissue. The TCR comes from a female donor with papillary thyroid cancer or a benign thyroid nodule (not recorded which). Some clones in this sample may be carry-over from other donors' samples. The CDR3 DNA sequence: TGTGCCAGTAGACACCGGGACAGGGGAAGCAATCAGCCCCAGCATTTT. Translated, it gives CASRHRDRGSNQPQHF.